Listed here are 4 T cell receptor beta chains from one sample, sequenced in a study of PD-1 blockade in classical Hodgkin lymphoma. The patients all showed relapse after autologous stem cell transplantation, while their brentuximab vedotin exposure varied. Assay used: immunoSEQ multiplex PCR; TCRdb lists only in-frame clones, some missing. The repertoire has 90,000 to 100,000 clones, approximately 92% of them found once; the top ten carry about 11%. The sequenced sample was peripheral blood mononuclear cells (PBMCs), obtained before the second cycle of nivolumab. These receptors all stem from a human donor with classical Hodgkin lymphoma.

This chain uses TRBV7-8 with TRBJ2-1, with D possibly matching TRBD1 (6 bases). Per germline, CDR1 SGHVS and CDR2 FQNEAQ. V lost 1 base to trimming and J lost 8 bases, with 12 bases between them. The CDR3 sequence is 14 residues long. CDR3 loop: CASSLGARGHEQFF. CDR3 bases: TGTGCCAGCAGCTTAGGCGCCAGGGGACATGAGCAGTTCTTC.

The chain is built from TRBV6-1 and TRBJ1-2, with TRBD1 matching 7 bases. The CDR3 sequence is 13 residues long. The germline CDR1 and CDR2 sequences are MNHNS and SASEGT. The ends lost 6 bases at V and 7 bases at J; junction bases unmatched: 8. For the CDR3, the DNA is TGTGCCAGCAGCTCCCAGGGGGTGATTGGCTACACCTTC. Its protein is CASSSQGVIGYTF.

The chain carries TRBV27 and TRBJ2-2; D is unclear. CDR1 and CDR2 from the germline V gene are MNHEY and SMNVEV (reference sequence). Trimming removed 7 bases at V and 2 bases at J, with 8 bases between. The CDR3 runs to 13 residues. CDR3 protein: CASIGLNTGELFF. The CDR3 DNA sequence: TGTGCCAGCATCGGGCTCAACACCGGGGAGCTGTTTTTT.

The chain couples TRBV28 to TRBJ2-7; TRBD2 matches 8 bases. Unmatched junction bases numbered 13, after V lost 11 bases and J lost 7 bases. In germline, CDR1 is MDHEN, CDR2 SYDVKM. The CDR3 runs to 13 residues. The CDR3 region has the DNA TGTGCCGCCGGGGGGGGACTAGTCACTGAGCAGTACTTC. Amino acids: CAAGGGLVTEQYF.